This passage covers 20 T cell receptor beta chains from one sample sequenced in a study of cytomegalovirus exposure and HLA in healthy donors. 60 Vbeta and 13 Jbeta primers were used in PCR. The protocol was immunoSEQ multiplex PCR, while the TCRdb copy is restricted to in-frame clones and leaves out a portion. This table has about 140,000 clones, around 65% appearing once. Sequenced material: PBMCs. The receptors derive from an older woman in good health and CMV-seronegative.

The CDR3 bases are TGTGCCAGCAGCAAGTCGAGCCTCATGGTGGACACCGGGGAGCTGTTTTTT. This encodes CASSKSSLMVDTGELFF. This chain links TRBV21-1 with TRBJ2-2; TRBD2 was called by the table and not checked on the DNA. TRBV21-1 is termed a pseudogene. There are 17 residues in the CDR3.

The CDR3 region is CASSLDGGRYYEQYF. The CDR3 coding sequence is TGTGCCAGCAGCTTGGACGGGGGGAGGTACTACGAGCAGTACTTC. The chain joins TRBV11-2 to TRBJ2-7; the match to TRBD2 covers 7 bases. This CDR3 spans 15 amino acids. V shed 3 bases, J shed 3 bases, and the junction held 8 bases outside the gene matches. Per germline, CDR1 SGHAT and CDR2 FQNNGV.

The chain is built from TRBV27 and TRBJ2-3; 9 bases agree with TRBD2. The V gene's germline CDR1 is MNHEY and CDR2 SMNVEV (reference sequence). V shed 5 bases and J 2 bases; nucleotides not matched to a gene: 5. CDR3 length: 15 residues. The CDR3 is CASSPRLAATDTQYF. CDR3 DNA sequence: TGTGCCAGCAGTCCCCGACTAGCGGCCACAGATACGCAGTATTTT.

The CDR3 region has the DNA TGCGCCAGCAGCTTGGTGGGGACAGGGGAATGGGATGAGCAGTTCTTC. Its translation is CASSLVGTGEWDEQFF. The chain combines TRBV5-1 with TRBJ2-1, with 10 bases lining up with TRBD1. The CDR3 loop spans 16 amino acids. Germline loops: CDR1 SGHRS, CDR2 YFSETQ. After removal of 0 bases from V and 8 bases from J, the junction contained 8 bases not matched to a gene.

The V call is TRBV14, the J call TRBJ2-5; D perhaps matches TRBD1 (6 bases). The V gene lost 0 bases and the J gene lost 5 bases, with 10 bases spanning the gap. Per germline, CDR1 SGHDN and CDR2 FVKESK. This CDR3 has 14 residues. CDR3 residues: CASSQDRDIETQYF. DNA for the CDR3: TGTGCCAGCAGCCAAGATAGGGACATCGAGACCCAGTACTTC.

This clone was detected only once. This chain connects TRBV10-3 to TRBJ1-2; TRBD1 aligns across 8 bases. This CDR3 is built from 15 residues. With V trimmed by 3 bases and J by 1 base, 4 bases remained unmatched. CDR1 and CDR2 from the germline V gene are ENHRY and SYGVKD. The CDR3 region has the DNA TGTGCCATCAGTGACGGGACAGGTGGTAACTATGGCTACACCTTC. This sequence encodes CAISDGTGGNYGYTF.

This clone showed up just a few times. This rearrangement joins TRBV2 to TRBJ1-2, with 9 bases lining up with TRBD1. The CDR3 is made up of 15 amino acids. The V gene end was trimmed by 6 bases and the J gene end by 6 bases; junction bases not matched to a gene: 11. Germline V CDR1 and CDR2: SNHLY, FYNNEI. In DNA, the CDR3 is TGTGCCAGCAGCATAAAACCGGGACAGGGAGATGGCTACACCTTC. Translating it yields CASSIKPGQGDGYTF. Full variable domain (remainder filled in from reference TRBV2 and TRBJ1-2): EPEVTQTPSHQVTQMGQEVILRCVPISNHLYFYWYRQILGQKVEFLVSFYNNEISEKSEIFDDQFSVERPDGSNFTLKIRSTKLEDSAMYFCASSIKPGQGDGYTFGSGTRLTVV.

CDR3 residues: CASSVDVRDEQYF. The CDR3 region has the DNA TGCGCCAGCAGCGTAGACGTCAGGGACGAGCAGTACTTC. The rearrangement uses TRBV5-1 and TRBJ2-7; perhaps TRBD1 as D (5 bases). Germline V gene data show CDR1 as SGHRS and CDR2 as YFSETQ. The CDR3 runs to 13 residues. V lost 4 bases to trimming and J lost 5 bases, with 13 bases between them. Filled out from reference TRBV5-1 and TRBJ2-7, the complete variable domain reads KAGVTQTPRYLIKTRGQQVTLSCSPISGHRSVSWYQQTPGQGLQFLFEYFSETQRNKGNFPGRFSGRQFSNSRSEMNVSTLELGDSALYLCASSVDVRDEQYFGPGTRLTVT.

In this sample, this clone turned up a few times. The chain recombines TRBV4-3 with TRBJ1-1; D ambiguous. Looked up from germline, CDR1 is LGHNA and CDR2 is YSLEER. This CDR3 has 14 residues. Trimming removed 0 bases at V and 7 bases at J, with 12 bases between. Here the CDR3 DNA reads TGCGCCAGCAGCCAAGATCTGGGCACCAGTGAAGCTTTCTTT. Translation: CASSQDLGTSEAFF.

The sample holds a few counts of this clone. The J gene is TRBJ1-6, the V gene TRBV27, with D unclear. The CDR3 consists of 17 residues. V lost 3 bases and J 10 bases, leaving 22 bases between the germline ends. Germline V gene lookup returns CDR1 MNHEY and CDR2 SMNVEV (reference sequence). The DNA for the CDR3 is TGTGCCAGCAGTTTCCCTATCACGACTCTCCTAGAATCACCCCTCCACTTT. Translated: CASSFPITTLLESPLHF.

This clone was seen more than once but under ten times. The chain recombines TRBV9 with TRBJ2-5, with 7 bases fitting TRBD1. CDR3 length equals 15 residues. J gave up 5 bases and V 4 bases, and 11 bases lay outside the gene matches. Germline V gives CDR1 SGDLS, CDR2 YYNGEE. Here the CDR3 DNA reads TGTGCCAGCAGCACACAGGGGAACGGGTGGGAGACCCAGTACTTC. It translates to CASSTQGNGWETQYF.

The V gene is TRBV6-6, the J gene TRBJ1-2; TRBD1 is a possible D gene (5 bases). In germline, CDR1 is MNHNY, CDR2 SVGAGI (reference sequence). This CDR3 contains 13 residues. V dropped 3 bases and J dropped 8 bases, with 13 bases sitting between them. The CDR3 region is CASSYTREEGYTF. In nucleotides, the CDR3 is TGTGCCAGCAGTTATACCAGGGAGGAGGGCTACACCTTC.

The rearrangement links TRBV5-5 to TRBJ2-1; D uncertain. Germline CDR1 reads SGHKS; CDR2 reads YYEKEE (reference sequence). The CDR3 loop spans 11 amino acids. Trimming left V 4 bases short and J 7 bases short, with 6 bases between. The CDR3 nucleotides read TGTGCCAGCAGCAAACGGAATGAGCAGTTCTTC. It encodes CASSKRNEQFF.

This clone has more than one count but fewer than ten. The V call is TRBV4-3, the J call TRBJ2-1, with D possibly TRBD1 on 5 matching bases. The CDR3 has 17 amino acids. The germline V and J ends were trimmed by 0 bases and 0 bases, with 12 bases remaining between them. Per the germline V gene, CDR1 is LGHNA and CDR2 is YSLEER. The CDR3 nucleotides are TGCGCCAGCAGCCAAGACCCTACAGGAAGCTCCTACAATGAGCAGTTCTTC. This gives the protein CASSQDPTGSSYNEQFF.

The gene calls are TRBV14 and TRBJ2-3, with D hard to call. The length of the CDR3 is 13 residues. CDR1 is SGHDN, CDR2 FVKESK, per germline. Trimming left V 1 base short and J 6 bases short, with 8 bases between. This CDR3 reads CASSQGPVDTQYF. Written as DNA, the CDR3 is TGTGCCAGCAGCCAAGGGCCAGTGGATACGCAGTATTTT.

The chain's CDR3 is CAITGRALNNSYNEQFF. DNA of the CDR3: TGTGCCATCACCGGGAGGGCTCTAAATAACTCCTACAATGAGCAGTTCTTC. The genes are TRBV10-3 and TRBJ2-1; 8 bases match TRBD2. CDR1 is ENHRY and CDR2 is SYGVKD in the germline V gene. This CDR3 has 17 residues. The ends lost 7 bases at V and 0 bases at J; junction bases unmatched: 11.

This sequence joins TRBV4-1 and TRBJ1-2, with unresolved D. Germline lookup yields CDR1 MGHRA and CDR2 YSYEKL. V lost 1 base and J lost 2, with 11 bases in between. This CDR3 contains 15 residues. CDR3 coding DNA: TGCGCCAGCAGCCAAGGATGGAGTCCAAACTATGGCTACACCTTC. Translation: CASSQGWSPNYGYTF.

This clone has a single count. CDR3 sequence: CASKGHPNTGELFF. The CDR3 DNA reads TGTGCCAGCAAGGGACACCCAAACACCGGGGAGCTGTTTTTT. The chain recombines TRBV7-3 with TRBJ2-2; weak D call: TRBD1 (6 bases). The CDR3 is made up of 14 amino acids. The V end lost 7 bases, the J end lost 2 bases, and 11 bases lay between the germline ends. The germline gives CDR1 SGHTA, CDR2 FQGTGA.

The V call is TRBV28, the J call TRBJ1-5; 10 positions match TRBD1. Germline V gives CDR1 MDHEN, CDR2 SYDVKM. V was pared by 3 bases and J by 4 bases, with 3 bases of the junction left unmatched. The CDR3 runs 15 residues. The CDR3 sequence is CASSFSGQGNQPQHF. CDR3 DNA: TGTGCCAGCAGTTTCTCGGGACAGGGGAATCAGCCCCAGCATTTT.

The V call is TRBV29-1, the J call TRBJ2-7, with 9 bases identical to TRBD2. V gave up 8 bases and J gave up 1 base; unmatched junction bases: 3. The germline gives CDR1 SQVTM, CDR2 ANQGSEA. The CDR3 runs to 12 residues. This CDR3 is CSTTSGSYEQYF. The CDR3 DNA follows: TGCAGCACTACTAGCGGGTCCTACGAGCAGTACTTC.